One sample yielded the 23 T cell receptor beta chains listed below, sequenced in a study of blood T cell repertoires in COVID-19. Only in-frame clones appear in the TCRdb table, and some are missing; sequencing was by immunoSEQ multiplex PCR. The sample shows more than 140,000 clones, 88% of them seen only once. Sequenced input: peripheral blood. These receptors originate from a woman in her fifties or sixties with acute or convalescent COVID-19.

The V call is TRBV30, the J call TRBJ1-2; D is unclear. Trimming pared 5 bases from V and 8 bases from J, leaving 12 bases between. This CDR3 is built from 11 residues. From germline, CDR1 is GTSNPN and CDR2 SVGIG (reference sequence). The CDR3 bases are TGTGCCTGGGGAGCCCTTGTGGGCTACACCTTC. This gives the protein CAWGALVGYTF.

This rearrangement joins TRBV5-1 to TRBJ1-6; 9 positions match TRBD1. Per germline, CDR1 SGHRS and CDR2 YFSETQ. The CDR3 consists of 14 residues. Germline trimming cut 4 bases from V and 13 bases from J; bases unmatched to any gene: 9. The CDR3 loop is CASSASTGGNPLHF. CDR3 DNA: TGCGCCAGCAGCGCGAGCACAGGGGGCAATCCCCTCCACTTT. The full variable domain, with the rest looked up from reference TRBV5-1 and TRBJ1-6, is KAGVTQTPRYLIKTRGQQVTLSCSPISGHRSVSWYQQTPGQGLQFLFEYFSETQRNKGNFPGRFSGRQFSNSRSEMNVSTLELGDSALYLCASSASTGGNPLHFGNGTRLTVT.

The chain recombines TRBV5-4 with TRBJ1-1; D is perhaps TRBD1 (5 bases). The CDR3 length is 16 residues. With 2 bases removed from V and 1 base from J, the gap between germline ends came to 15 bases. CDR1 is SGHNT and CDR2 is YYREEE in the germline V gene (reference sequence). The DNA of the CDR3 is TGTGCCAGCAGCTTTGGGCAGGGTCATCGGAACACTGAAGCTTTCTTT. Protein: CASSFGQGHRNTEAFF.

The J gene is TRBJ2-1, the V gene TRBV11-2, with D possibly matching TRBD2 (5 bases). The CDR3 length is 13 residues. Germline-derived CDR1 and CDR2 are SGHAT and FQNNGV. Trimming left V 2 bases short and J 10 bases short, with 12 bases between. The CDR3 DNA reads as TGTGCCAGCAGCTTACCCCGACCGGGAGAGCAGTTCTTC. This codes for CASSLPRPGEQFF.

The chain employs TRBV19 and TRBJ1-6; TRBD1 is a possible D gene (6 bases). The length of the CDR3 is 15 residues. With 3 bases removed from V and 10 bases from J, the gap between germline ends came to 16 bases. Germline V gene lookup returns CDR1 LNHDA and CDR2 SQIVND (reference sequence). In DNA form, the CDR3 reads TGTGCCAGTAGTATTGAAGGCAGGGGAAGATCACCCCTCCACTTT. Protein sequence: CASSIEGRGRSPLHF.

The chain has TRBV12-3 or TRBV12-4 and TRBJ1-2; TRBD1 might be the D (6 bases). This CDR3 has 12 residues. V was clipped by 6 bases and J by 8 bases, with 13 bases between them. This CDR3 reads CASRMTGSGYTF. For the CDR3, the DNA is TGTGCCAGCAGGATGACAGGTTCCGGCTACACCTTC.

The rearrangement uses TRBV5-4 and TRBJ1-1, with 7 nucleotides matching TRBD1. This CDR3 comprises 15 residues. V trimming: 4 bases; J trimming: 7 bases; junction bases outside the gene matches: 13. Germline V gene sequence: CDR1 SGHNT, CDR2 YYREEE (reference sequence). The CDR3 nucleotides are TGTGCCAGCAGCCGCGGACCCGGAGGGGGCGGTGAAGCTTTCTTT. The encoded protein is CASSRGPGGGGEAFF.

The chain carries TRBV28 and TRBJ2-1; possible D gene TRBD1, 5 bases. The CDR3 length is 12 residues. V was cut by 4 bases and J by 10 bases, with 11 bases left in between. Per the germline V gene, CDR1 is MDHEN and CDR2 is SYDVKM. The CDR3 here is CASSSQGQEQFF. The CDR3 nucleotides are TGTGCCAGCAGTTCCCAGGGCCAGGAGCAGTTCTTC.

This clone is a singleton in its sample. The CDR3 reads CASSFHTQNTEAFF. The CDR3 bases are TGCGCCAGCAGCTTTCACACACAGAACACTGAAGCTTTCTTT. The chain employs TRBV5-1 and TRBJ1-1; unclear D gene. Germline CDR1 SGHRS, CDR2 YFSETQ. There are 14 residues in the CDR3. With 2 bases removed from V and 1 base from J, the gap between germline ends came to 9 bases.

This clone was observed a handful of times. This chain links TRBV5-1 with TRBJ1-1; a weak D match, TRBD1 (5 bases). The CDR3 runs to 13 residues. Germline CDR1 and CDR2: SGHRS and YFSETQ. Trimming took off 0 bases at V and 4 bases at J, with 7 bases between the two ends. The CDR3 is CASSLAGLTEAFF. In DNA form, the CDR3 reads TGCGCCAGCAGCTTGGCGGGACTCACTGAAGCTTTCTTT. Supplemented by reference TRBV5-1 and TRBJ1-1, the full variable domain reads KAGVTQTPRYLIKTRGQQVTLSCSPISGHRSVSWYQQTPGQGLQFLFEYFSETQRNKGNFPGRFSGRQFSNSRSEMNVSTLELGDSALYLCASSLAGLTEAFFGQGTRLTVV.

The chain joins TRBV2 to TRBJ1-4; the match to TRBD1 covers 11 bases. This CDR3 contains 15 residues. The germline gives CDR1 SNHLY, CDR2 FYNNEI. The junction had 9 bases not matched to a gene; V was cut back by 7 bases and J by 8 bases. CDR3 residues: CASTTGTGGWEKLFF. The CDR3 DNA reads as TGTGCCAGCACCACCGGGACAGGGGGGTGGGAAAAACTGTTTTTT.

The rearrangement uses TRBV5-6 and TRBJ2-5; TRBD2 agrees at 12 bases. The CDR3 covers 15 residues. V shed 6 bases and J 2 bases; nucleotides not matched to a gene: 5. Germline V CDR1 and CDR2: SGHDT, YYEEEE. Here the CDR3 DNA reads TGTGCCAGCACGACAGGACTAGCGGGGCAAGAGACCCAGTACTTC. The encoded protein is CASTTGLAGQETQYF.

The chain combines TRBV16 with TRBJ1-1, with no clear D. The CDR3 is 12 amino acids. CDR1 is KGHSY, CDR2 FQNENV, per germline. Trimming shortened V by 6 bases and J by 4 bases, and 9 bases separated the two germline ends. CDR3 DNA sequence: TGTGCCAGCAGTCTTCGGAGCACTGAAGCTTTCTTT. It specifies CASSLRSTEAFF.

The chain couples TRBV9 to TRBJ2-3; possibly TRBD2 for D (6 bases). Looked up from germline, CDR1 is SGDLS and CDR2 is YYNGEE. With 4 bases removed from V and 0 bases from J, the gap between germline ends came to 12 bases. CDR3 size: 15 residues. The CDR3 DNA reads TGTGCCAGCAGCTTGTTAGCGGCCAGCACAGATACGCAGTATTTT. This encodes CASSLLAASTDTQYF.

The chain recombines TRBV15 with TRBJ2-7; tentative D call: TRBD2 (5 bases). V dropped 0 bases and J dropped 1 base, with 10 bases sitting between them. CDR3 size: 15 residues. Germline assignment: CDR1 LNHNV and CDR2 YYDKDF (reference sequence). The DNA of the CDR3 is TGTGCCACCAGCAGAGATAATCGGGGTTCCTACGAGCAGTACTTC. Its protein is CATSRDNRGSYEQYF.

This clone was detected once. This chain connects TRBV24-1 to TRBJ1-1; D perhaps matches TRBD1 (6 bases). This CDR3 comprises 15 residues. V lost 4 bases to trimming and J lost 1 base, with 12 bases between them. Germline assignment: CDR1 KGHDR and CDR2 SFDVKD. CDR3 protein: CATSDPGAGNTEAFF. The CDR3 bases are TGTGCCACCAGTGACCCAGGGGCGGGGAACACTGAAGCTTTCTTT.

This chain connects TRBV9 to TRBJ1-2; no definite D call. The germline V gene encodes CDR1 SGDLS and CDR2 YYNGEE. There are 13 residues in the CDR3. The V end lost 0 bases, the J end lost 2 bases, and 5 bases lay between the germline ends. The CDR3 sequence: CASSVGGNYGYTF. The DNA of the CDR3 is TGTGCCAGCAGCGTAGGAGGAAACTATGGCTACACCTTC.

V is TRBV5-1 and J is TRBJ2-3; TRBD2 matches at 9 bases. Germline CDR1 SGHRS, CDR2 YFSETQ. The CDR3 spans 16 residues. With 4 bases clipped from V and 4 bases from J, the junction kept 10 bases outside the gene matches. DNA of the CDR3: TGCGCCAGCAGCCCCAGAGGCGGGGGGGCCGCAGATACGCAGTATTTT. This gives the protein CASSPRGGGAADTQYF.

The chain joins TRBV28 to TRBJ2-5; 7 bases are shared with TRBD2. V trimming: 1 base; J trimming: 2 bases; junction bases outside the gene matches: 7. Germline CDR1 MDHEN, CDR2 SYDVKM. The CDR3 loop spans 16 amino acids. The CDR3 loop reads CASSLYGGGAQETQYF. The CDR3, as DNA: TGTGCCAGCAGTTTATATGGGGGGGGTGCGCAAGAGACCCAGTACTTC.

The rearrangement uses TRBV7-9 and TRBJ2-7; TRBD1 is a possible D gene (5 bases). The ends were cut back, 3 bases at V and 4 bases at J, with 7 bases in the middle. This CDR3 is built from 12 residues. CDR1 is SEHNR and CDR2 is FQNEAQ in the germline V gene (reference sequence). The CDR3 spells CASSLSGYEQYF. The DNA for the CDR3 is TGTGCCAGCAGCTTGTCAGGGTACGAGCAGTACTTC. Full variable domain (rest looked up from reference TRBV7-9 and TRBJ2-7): DTGVSQNPRHKITKRGQNVTFRCDPISEHNRLYWYRQTLGQGPEFLTYFQNEAQLEKSRLLSDRFSAERPKGSFSTLEIQRTEQGDSAMYLCASSLSGYEQYFGPGTRLTVT.

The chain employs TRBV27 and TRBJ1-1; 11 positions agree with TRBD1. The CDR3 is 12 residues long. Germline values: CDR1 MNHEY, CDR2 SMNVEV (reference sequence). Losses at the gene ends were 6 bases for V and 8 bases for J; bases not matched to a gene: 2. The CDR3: CASSRTGGEAFF. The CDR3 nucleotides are TGTGCCAGCAGCCGGACAGGGGGCGAAGCTTTCTTT.

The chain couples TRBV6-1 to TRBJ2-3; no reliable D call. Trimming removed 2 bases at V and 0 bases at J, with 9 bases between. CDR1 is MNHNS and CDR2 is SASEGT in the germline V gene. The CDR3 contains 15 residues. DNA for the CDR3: TGTGCCAGCAGTGAAATGCGGCTCAGCACAGATACGCAGTATTTT. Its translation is CASSEMRLSTDTQYF.

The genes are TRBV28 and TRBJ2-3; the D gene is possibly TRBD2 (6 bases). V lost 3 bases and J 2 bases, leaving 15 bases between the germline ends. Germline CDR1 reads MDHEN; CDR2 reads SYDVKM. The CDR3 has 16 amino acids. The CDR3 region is CASSLTGDGLTDTQYF. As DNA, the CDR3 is TGTGCCAGCAGTTTGACGGGGGACGGACTCACAGATACGCAGTATTTT.